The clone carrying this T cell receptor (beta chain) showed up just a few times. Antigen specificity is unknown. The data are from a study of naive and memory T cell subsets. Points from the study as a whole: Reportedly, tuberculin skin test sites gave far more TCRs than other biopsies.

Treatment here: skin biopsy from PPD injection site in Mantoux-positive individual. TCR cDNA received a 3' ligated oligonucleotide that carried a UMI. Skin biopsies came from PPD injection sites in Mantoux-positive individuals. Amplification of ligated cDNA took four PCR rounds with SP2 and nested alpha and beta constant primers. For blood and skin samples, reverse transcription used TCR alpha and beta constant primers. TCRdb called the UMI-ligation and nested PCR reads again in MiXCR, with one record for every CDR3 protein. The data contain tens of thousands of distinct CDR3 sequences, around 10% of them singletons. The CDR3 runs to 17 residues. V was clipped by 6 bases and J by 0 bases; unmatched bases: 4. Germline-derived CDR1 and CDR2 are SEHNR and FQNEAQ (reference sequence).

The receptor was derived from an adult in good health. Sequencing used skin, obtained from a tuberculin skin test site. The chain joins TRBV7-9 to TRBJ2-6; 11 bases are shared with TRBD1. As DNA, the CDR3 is TGTGCCAGCAGGTCCGGGACAGGGGGCTCTGGGGCCAACGTCCTGACTTTC. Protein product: CASRSGTGGSGANVLTF. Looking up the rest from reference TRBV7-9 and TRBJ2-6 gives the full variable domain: DTGVSQNPRHKITKRGQNVTFRCDPISEHNRLYWYRQTLGQGPEFLTYFQNEAQLEKSRLLSDRFSAERPKGSFSTLEIQRTEQGDSAMYLCASRSGTGGSGANVLTFGAGSRLTVL.